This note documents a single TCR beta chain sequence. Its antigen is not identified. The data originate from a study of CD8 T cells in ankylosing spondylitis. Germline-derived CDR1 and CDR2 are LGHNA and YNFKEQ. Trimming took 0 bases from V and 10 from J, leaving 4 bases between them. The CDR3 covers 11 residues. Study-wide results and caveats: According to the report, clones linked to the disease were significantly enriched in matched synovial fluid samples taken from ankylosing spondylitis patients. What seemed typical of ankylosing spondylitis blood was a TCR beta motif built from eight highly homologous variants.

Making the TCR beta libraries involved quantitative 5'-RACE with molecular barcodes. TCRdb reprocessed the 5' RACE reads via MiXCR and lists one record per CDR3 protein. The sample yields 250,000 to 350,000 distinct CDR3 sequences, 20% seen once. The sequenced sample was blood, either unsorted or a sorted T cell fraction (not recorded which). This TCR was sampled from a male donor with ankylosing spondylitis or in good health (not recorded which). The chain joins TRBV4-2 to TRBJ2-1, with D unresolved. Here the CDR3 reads CASSQDLEQFF. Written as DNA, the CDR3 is TGTGCCAGCAGCCAAGACTTGGAGCAGTTCTTC.